This T cell receptor beta chain was observed in a study of OX40 agonist ivuxolimab in advanced cancers. Turning to the study itself: An agonistic human IgG2 monoclonal antibody against OX40 (CD134) was given. Three patients, one with hepatocellular carcinoma and two with cutaneous melanoma, responded partially.

As to this clone: What it binds is unknown.

V lost 3 bases and J lost 0, with 14 bases in between. Looked up from germline, CDR1 is SGHDN and CDR2 is FVKESK. CDR3 length: 17 amino acids. Measured with immunoSEQ multiplex PCR; TCRdb has only the in-frame clones, and not every one. The data show about 54,000 clones, 80% to 90% seen once. Prior autoimmune disease or systemic immunosuppression barred patients. Regarding the study as a whole: Expanded clones were, on average, more numerous in CD8+ T cells than in CD4+.

Source: CD4+ or CD8+ T cells sorted from blood, taken in a trial of the OX40 agonist ivuxolimab. This clonotype was obtained from an adult with an advanced solid tumor such as melanoma, head and neck, liver or kidney cancer. This chain connects TRBV14 to TRBJ1-4; a weak D match, TRBD1 (6 bases). For the CDR3, the DNA is TGTGCCAGCAGCCATATGAGACAGGACGCAACTAATGAAAAACTGTTTTTT. Amino acid sequence: CASSHMRQDATNEKLFF.